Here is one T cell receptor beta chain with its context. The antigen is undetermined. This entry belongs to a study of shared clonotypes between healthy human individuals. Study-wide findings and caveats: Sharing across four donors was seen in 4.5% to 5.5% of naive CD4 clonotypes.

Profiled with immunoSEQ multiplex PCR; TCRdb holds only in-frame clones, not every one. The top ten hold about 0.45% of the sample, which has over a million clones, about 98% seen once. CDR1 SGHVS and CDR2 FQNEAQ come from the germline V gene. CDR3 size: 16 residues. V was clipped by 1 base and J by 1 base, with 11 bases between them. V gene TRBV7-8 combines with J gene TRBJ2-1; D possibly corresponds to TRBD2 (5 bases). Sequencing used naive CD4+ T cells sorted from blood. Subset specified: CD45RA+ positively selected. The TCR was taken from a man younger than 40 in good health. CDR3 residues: CASSLESGISYNEQFF. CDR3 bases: TGTGCCAGCAGCTTAGAGTCGGGAATTTCCTACAATGAGCAGTTCTTC.